Reported below is one T cell receptor (beta chain). This sample is part of a study of blood T cell repertoires in COVID-19. The data were produced by immunoSEQ multiplex PCR, yet TCRdb's version contains in-frame clones alone and is incomplete. This table has about 140,000 clones, roughly 81% appearing once. This clonotype originated in a woman aged 45-59 years with acute COVID-19. Sequencing input: PBMCs or T cells enriched from blood (not recorded which).

The CDR3 DNA reads TGTGCCAGTAGTCCAGGGAAGCTTGGGATGAACACTGAAGCTTTCTTT. This codes for CASSPGKLGMNTEAFF. The chain recombines TRBV19 with TRBJ1-1; D perhaps matches TRBD1 (5 bases). V was trimmed by 5 bases and J by 0 bases, leaving 16 bases between them. This CDR3 has 16 amino acids. Germline-derived CDR1 and CDR2 are LNHDA and SQIVND (reference sequence).